These 21 T cell receptor beta chains were all obtained from the same sample, sequenced in a study of cytomegalovirus exposure and HLA in healthy donors. A multiplex PCR was run with 60 Vbeta primers and 13 Jbeta primers. TCRdb keeps only in-frame clones here, not all; method: immunoSEQ multiplex PCR. The sample shows 200,000 to 250,000 clones, approximately 84% of them seen only once. Sequencing was done on a sample of PBMCs. These receptors came from a woman aged 35 to 49 in good health and CMV-seronegative.

The chain is built from TRBV5-1 and TRBJ1-1, with a possible D match to TRBD1 (5 bases). Germline assignment: CDR1 SGHRS and CDR2 YFSETQ. Trimming stripped 0 bases from V and 3 bases from J, with 9 bases between. This CDR3 has 14 residues. CDR3 loop: CASSLDRMDTEAFF. The CDR3 nucleotides read TGCGCCAGCAGCTTGGACAGGATGGACACTGAAGCTTTCTTT.

J is TRBJ1-1 and V is TRBV9; no firm D call. V gave up 4 bases and J gave up 0 bases, with 10 bases separating them. Germline V gives CDR1 SGDLS, CDR2 YYNGEE. This CDR3 region has 14 residues. CDR3 bases: TGTGCCAGCAGCAGAGCCCTGGTGAACACTGAAGCTTTCTTT. Translating gives CASSRALVNTEAFF.

To note about this clone: The sample carries other DNA sequences with the same CDR3. V and J are TRBV7-9 and TRBJ1-2; 10 nucleotides align to TRBD1. This CDR3 is 15 amino acids long. Trimming at V came to 1 base and at J to 2 bases, leaving 1 base not matched to a gene. Germline assignment: CDR1 SEHNR and CDR2 FQNEAQ (reference sequence). CDR3 region: CASSLGQGANYGYTF. For the CDR3, the DNA is TGTGCCAGCAGCTTAGGACAGGGGGCGAACTATGGCTACACCTTC.

For this clone: Different DNA sequences within this sample yield the same CDR3. The gene calls are TRBV18 and TRBJ2-5; D is perhaps TRBD2 (6 bases). V was pared by 0 bases and J by 5 bases, with 7 bases between. The CDR3 sequence is 13 residues long. Germline V gene sequence: CDR1 KGHSH, CDR2 LQKENI. The CDR3 DNA is TGTGCCAGCTCACCACCGGGGGGTGAGACCCAGTACTTC. Translated, it gives CASSPPGGETQYF.

This clone was detected only a few times. V gene TRBV6-5 combines with J gene TRBJ1-2; TRBD1 is a possible D gene (6 bases). CDR1 is MNHEY, CDR2 SVGAGI, per germline. Trimming cost V 7 bases and J 4 bases, with 13 bases left between them. The CDR3 runs 13 residues. The CDR3 DNA reads TGTGCCAGCAAAGAGGGACATCGCTATGGCTACACCTTC. Protein product: CASKEGHRYGYTF.

With regard to this clone: At one boundary the junction diverges from the germline segment, which might be a read error. The rearrangement links TRBV7-7 to TRBJ2-5, with 10 bases lining up with TRBD2. The CDR3 has 15 amino acids. Germline V gives CDR1 SSHAT, CDR2 FNYEAQ (reference sequence). CDR3 protein: CASSLDPAGGQTQYF. CDR3 nucleotides: TGTGCTAGCAGCTTAGATCCAGCGGGGGGGCAGACCCAGTACTTC.

The rearrangement joins TRBV7-2 to TRBJ1-6; TRBD1 agrees at 9 bases. V lost 1 base to trimming and J lost 10 bases; unmatched junction nucleotides: 17. Germline V gene lookup returns CDR1 SGHTA and CDR2 FQGNSA. The CDR3 covers 19 residues. The CDR3, as DNA: TGTGCCAGCAGCTTAGTGGGACAGGGTGTTGATAAGTTTTCATCACCCCTCCACTTT. Its protein is CASSLVGQGVDKFSSPLHF.

The chain couples TRBV7-9 to TRBJ1-4; tentative D call: TRBD1 (5 bases). Germline loops: CDR1 SEHNR, CDR2 FQNEAQ (reference sequence). The CDR3 extends over 12 amino acids. Here the CDR3 DNA reads TGTTCCACCAAGGGGACTGAGGAAAAACTGTTTTTT. This gives the protein CSTKGTEEKLFF.

This clone was picked up a small number of times. This chain connects TRBV10-3 to TRBJ1-1, with D perhaps matching TRBD1 (5 bases). The germline V and J ends were trimmed by 10 bases and 3 bases, with 12 bases remaining between them. The CDR3 totals 12 residues. In germline, CDR1 is ENHRY, CDR2 SYGVKD. Written as DNA, the CDR3 is TGTGCCACGTTAGGGGATCACACTGAAGCTTTCTTT. Translated, it gives CATLGDHTEAFF.

The genes are TRBV29-1 and TRBJ1-4, with D unclear. The germline V gene encodes CDR1 SQVTM and CDR2 ANQGSEA. V was clipped by 6 bases and J by 5 bases, with 16 bases between them. The CDR3 is 14 residues long. The DNA for the CDR3 is TGCAGCGTCCTCGTAGCCCTCGAAAATGAAAAACTGTTTTTT. It is translated as CSVLVALENEKLFF.

The chain employs TRBV7-8 and TRBJ1-2, with 8 bases matching TRBD1. Germline V lookup: CDR1 SGHVS, CDR2 FQNEAQ. The CDR3 length is 15 residues. V dropped 5 bases and J dropped 8; count of bases not matched to a gene: 13. This chain's CDR3 is CASSPLPQGALGYTF. CDR3 coding DNA: TGTGCCAGCAGCCCGCTACCTCAGGGGGCGCTAGGCTACACCTTC.

The J gene is TRBJ1-2, the V gene TRBV29-1; D possibly corresponds to TRBD1 (5 bases). Germline V CDR1 and CDR2: SQVTM, ANQGSEA. V was trimmed by 1 base and J by 5 bases, leaving 8 bases between them. The CDR3 loop spans 12 amino acids. CDR3 nucleotide sequence: TGCAGCGTTGAAGGGACACCTTATGGCTACACCTTC. This encodes CSVEGTPYGYTF.

V is TRBV30 and J is TRBJ1-1; 8 positions agree with TRBD1. Trimming cost V 3 bases and J 4 bases; bases outside gene matches: 16. Per germline, CDR1 GTSNPN and CDR2 SVGIG (reference sequence). The CDR3 has 17 amino acids. CDR3 amino acids: CAWRPPLGTGGFTEAFF. DNA for the CDR3: TGTGCCTGGAGACCTCCCTTAGGAACAGGGGGGTTCACTGAAGCTTTCTTT.

The chain couples TRBV19 to TRBJ1-4; 7 nucleotides agree with TRBD1. In germline, CDR1 is LNHDA, CDR2 SQIVND (reference sequence). With 7 bases clipped from V and 2 bases from J, the junction kept 4 bases outside the gene matches. The CDR3 totals 14 residues. CDR3 bases: TGTGCCAGTACCCGACAGGGCACTAATGAAAAACTGTTTTTT. It translates to CASTRQGTNEKLFF.

The V call is TRBV6-1, the J call TRBJ2-3, with D perhaps matching TRBD2 (6 bases). This CDR3 has 15 residues. Trimming took off 6 bases at V and 1 base at J, with 14 bases between the two ends. Germline V CDR1 and CDR2: MNHNS, SASEGT. CDR3 DNA: TGTGCCAGCAGCCGCGGGGTTTTGGGCACAGATACGCAGTATTTT. It translates to CASSRGVLGTDTQYF.

This clone was counted between two and nine times. The chain combines TRBV5-1 with TRBJ1-1; 8 nucleotides line up with TRBD1. J was trimmed by 3 bases and V by 0 bases; bases with no gene match: 7. Germline V CDR1 and CDR2: SGHRS, YFSETQ. The CDR3 consists of 16 residues. For the CDR3, the DNA is TGCGCCAGCAGCTTGGAACAGGGGGGGGAGGACACTGAAGCTTTCTTT. Translated: CASSLEQGGEDTEAFF.

The CDR3 loop reads CASSGGQLGYTF. CDR3 sequence (DNA): TGTGCCAGCAGTGGGGGACAGCTCGGCTACACCTTC. The V call is TRBV25-1, the J call TRBJ1-2; 7 nucleotides agree with TRBD1. V shed 4 bases, J shed 8 bases, and the junction held 4 bases outside the gene matches. The CDR3 totals 12 residues. The germline V gene has CDR1 MGHDK and CDR2 SYGVNS.

In this sample, this clone turned up once. One end of the junction varies from germline; a read error may be responsible. The chain couples TRBV7-7 to TRBJ2-3; 8 nucleotides match TRBD2. Germline V CDR1 and CDR2: SSHAT, FNYEAQ (reference sequence). The CDR3 length is 13 residues. This CDR3 is CASSVGGGDTQYF. Here the CDR3 DNA reads TGTGCTAGCAGCGTCGGGGGGGGAGATACGCAGTATTTT.

This chain connects TRBV6-5 to TRBJ2-7, with D uncertain. The V gene lost 5 bases and the J gene lost 4 bases, with 9 bases spanning the gap. Germline V gene data show CDR1 as MNHEY and CDR2 as SVGAGI. The CDR3 contains 12 residues. The CDR3 DNA is TGTGCCAGCAGTGCCCCGAGGTACGAGCAGTACTTC. Protein product: CASSAPRYEQYF.

The CDR3 loop reads CASSPTSGRSSYNEQFF. The DNA of the CDR3 is TGCGCCAGCAGCCCCACCAGCGGGAGAAGCTCCTACAATGAGCAGTTCTTC. This rearrangement joins TRBV4-3 to TRBJ2-1; TRBD2 agrees at 8 bases. The germline CDR1 and CDR2 sequences are LGHNA and YSLEER. Trimming cost V 4 bases and J 0 bases; bases outside gene matches: 8. The CDR3 contains 17 residues.

In its sample, this clone was seen once. The rearrangement joins TRBV19 to TRBJ1-1; the D gene is possibly TRBD1 (6 bases). This CDR3 contains 14 residues. The V end lost 9 bases, the J end lost 3 bases, and 17 bases lay between the germline ends. The germline V gene encodes CDR1 LNHDA and CDR2 SQIVND (reference sequence). The CDR3: CASAPGHRDTEAFF. The CDR3 region has the DNA TGTGCCAGCGCACCTGGTCACAGGGACACTGAAGCTTTCTTT.